A selection of T cell receptor beta chains follows, all from one sample in a study of blood T cell repertoires in COVID-19. TCRdb's table, derived via immunoSEQ multiplex PCR, lists solely in-frame clones and lacks some. Of about 260,000 clones listed, 86% were seen once; the top ten hold approximately 2%. The sample taken for sequencing was PBMCs or T cells enriched from blood (not recorded which). The source is a woman in her forties or fifties who had recovered from COVID-19. Both conserved end residues are part of each CDR3. The order of the fields is clone size, V gene, D gene, J gene, CDR3 DNA, CDR3 protein. A D gene is named only where the DNA matches it firmly. Clone size is not always given. Where it is, it says once, few, many or a class for expanded clones.

size: NA
V: TRBV7-2
D: TRBD2
J: TRBJ2-1
DNA: TGTGCCAGTACTAGCGGGGGGGCAAACAATGAGCAGTTCTTC
CDR3: CASTSGGANNEQFF

size: NA
V: TRBV6-2/TRBV6-3
D: NA
J: TRBJ2-1
DNA: TGTGCCAGCAGTAACCGGGGGTATGAGCAGTTCTTC
CDR3: CASSNRGYEQFF

size: NA
V: TRBV11-3
D: NA
J: TRBJ2-1
DNA: TGTGCCAGCAGCTACGGGGTCAAGCAGTTCTTC
CDR3: CASSYGVKQFF

size: NA
V: TRBV7-9
D: NA
J: TRBJ2-7
DNA: TGTGCCAGCAGCTTTCGATGGGGGCGGGAGCAGTACTTC
CDR3: CASSFRWGREQYF

size: few
V: TRBV30
D: NA
J: TRBJ1-1
DNA: TGTGCCTGGAGTGTAGGTGGAGGGAATCGAGCTTTCTTT
CDR3: CAWSVGGGNRAFF

size: NA
V: TRBV11-3
D: NA
J: TRBJ1-2
DNA: TGTGCCAGCAGCCCCTACGGAGGCGGCTACACCTTC
CDR3: CASSPYGGGYTF

size: NA
V: TRBV14
D: TRBD1
J: TRBJ1-6
DNA: TGTGCCAGCAGCCCCCCTGGGACAGGTTTGAAGTCACCCCTCCACTTT
CDR3: CASSPPGTGLKSPLHF

size: few
V: TRBV19
D: NA
J: TRBJ1-5
DNA: TGTGCCAGTAGTTGGCAGAGCAATCAGCCCCAGCATTTT
CDR3: CASSWQSNQPQHF

size: NA
V: TRBV6-6
D: NA
J: TRBJ1-1
DNA: TGTGCCAGCAGTTACTCGAGTCCAGGGGAAGCTTTCTTT
CDR3: CASSYSSPGEAFF

size: NA
V: TRBV3-1/TRBV3-2
D: NA
J: TRBJ1-4
DNA: TGTGCCAGCAGCTATGGCCCTCGGGGTGAAAAACTGTTTTTT
CDR3: CASSYGPRGEKLFF

size: NA
V: TRBV29-1
D: NA
J: TRBJ1-1
DNA: TGCAGCGTTGGGGCAGTGAACACTGAAGCTTTCTTT
CDR3: CSVGAVNTEAFF

size: NA
V: TRBV19
D: TRBD1
J: TRBJ1-5
DNA: TGTGCCAGTACCGCCGGGACAGGGGGTTTAGCGGCGGCCCAGCATTTT
CDR3: CASTAGTGGLAAAQHF

size: NA
V: TRBV19
D: NA
J: TRBJ1-2
DNA: TGTGCCAGTAGTAAGCGCGGGGAAGGGGATGGCTACACCTTC
CDR3: CASSKRGEGDGYTF

size: NA
V: TRBV23-1
D: NA
J: TRBJ2-3
DNA: TGCGCCAGCAGTCCTGGGACATCTAGCACAGATACGCAGTATTTT
CDR3: CASSPGTSSTDTQYF

size: NA
V: TRBV6-2/TRBV6-3
D: TRBD2
J: TRBJ2-3
DNA: TGTGCCAGCAGGCCTAGCGGGGGCACAGATACGCAGTATTTT
CDR3: CASRPSGGTDTQYF

size: once
V: TRBV7-9
D: TRBD1
J: TRBJ1-6
DNA: TGTGCCAGCAGCCCGAGCCCTGGACAGGGGGAGAATTCACCCCTCCACTTT
CDR3: CASSPSPGQGENSPLHF

size: NA
V: TRBV7-3
D: NA
J: TRBJ1-2
DNA: TGTGCCAGCAGCTTACTTGGGTCAAGGGGGTCTGGTCTTGGCTACACCTTC
CDR3: CASSLLGSRGSGLGYTF

size: NA
V: TRBV9
D: NA
J: TRBJ2-3
DNA: TGTGCCAGCAGCGAACGGGGGGCCAGCACAGATACGCAGTATTTT
CDR3: CASSERGASTDTQYF

size: NA
V: TRBV6-2/TRBV6-3
D: NA
J: TRBJ2-2
DNA: TGTGCCAGCAGTTACTCGAGGACTGGTGCCGGGGAGCTGTTTTTT
CDR3: CASSYSRTGAGELFF

size: NA
V: TRBV19
D: NA
J: TRBJ1-5
DNA: TGTGCCAGTAGAGGCAGGGGCAATCAGCCCCAGCATTTT
CDR3: CASRGRGNQPQHF

size: NA
V: TRBV11-1
D: NA
J: TRBJ2-1
DNA: TGTGCCAGCAGCTTAGGCGGCTCGAGCTCCTACAATGAGCAGTTCTTC
CDR3: CASSLGGSSSYNEQFF

size: NA
V: TRBV3-1/TRBV3-2
D: NA
J: TRBJ1-1
DNA: TGTGCCAGCAGCACCGTAACAGAGAACACTGAAGCTTTCTTT
CDR3: CASSTVTENTEAFF

size: NA
V: TRBV5-1
D: NA
J: TRBJ1-1
DNA: TGCGCCAGCAGCTTGCAGGGGAGAGTCACTGAAGCTTTCTTT
CDR3: CASSLQGRVTEAFF

size: NA
V: TRBV11-3
D: NA
J: TRBJ2-5
DNA: TGTGCCAGCAGCACGGGGGAGGAGACCCAGTACTTC
CDR3: CASSTGEETQYF

size: NA
V: TRBV15
D: TRBD1
J: TRBJ1-4
DNA: TGTGCCACCAGCCGGCGAAGGACAGGGACTAATGAAAAACTGTTTTTT
CDR3: CATSRRRTGTNEKLFF

size: NA
V: TRBV12-5
D: TRBD2
J: TRBJ2-1
DNA: TGTGCTAGTGGACGGACTAGCGGGAATAATGAGCAGTTCTTC
CDR3: CASGRTSGNNEQFF

size: once
V: TRBV19
D: NA
J: TRBJ1-5
DNA: TGTGCCAGTAGTATAGACGGCGGGTATAGCAATCAGCCCCAGCATTTT
CDR3: CASSIDGGYSNQPQHF

size: NA
V: TRBV10-3
D: NA
J: TRBJ2-1
DNA: TGTGCCATCAGTGAGTCGAGTTTGGGACTCACCTCCTACAATGAGCAGTTCTTC
CDR3: CAISESSLGLTSYNEQFF

size: NA
V: TRBV7-6
D: TRBD1
J: TRBJ2-7
DNA: TGTGCCAGCACCATTGAAGACAGGGGCTACGAGCAGTACTTC
CDR3: CASTIEDRGYEQYF

size: once
V: TRBV27
D: NA
J: TRBJ2-3
DNA: TGTGCCAGCAGCCCGACCACTCAGACTAGAACAGATACGCAGTATTTT
CDR3: CASSPTTQTRTDTQYF

size: NA
V: TRBV5-5
D: NA
J: TRBJ2-3
DNA: TGTGCCAGCAGCTTGTGGGCGATCGGCACAGATACGCAGTATTTT
CDR3: CASSLWAIGTDTQYF

size: NA
V: TRBV27
D: TRBD1
J: TRBJ2-4
DNA: TGTGCCAGCAGTTTTACCGGGACAGGGGCCCGGGGGGGCATAAACATTCAGTACTTC
CDR3: CASSFTGTGARGGINIQYF

size: NA
V: TRBV19
D: NA
J: TRBJ1-5
DNA: TGTGCCAGTACCTTTGCCGGGAATCAGCCCCAGCATTTT
CDR3: CASTFAGNQPQHF

size: NA
V: TRBV7-3
D: NA
J: TRBJ1-1
DNA: TGTGCCAGCAGCTTATCCTCATCCGGCACTGAAGCTTTCTTT
CDR3: CASSLSSSGTEAFF